The 9 T cell receptor beta chains presented below share a single source sample, sequenced in a study of identical twins. TCRdb used MiXCR to reprocess the 5' RACE reads, holding one entry per CDR3 protein. The table records about 1.7 million distinct CDR3 sequences, more than 30% of them present only once. Sequenced: cord blood. The source of these receptors is a newborn girl in good health.

This clonotype has just a few counts. The genes are TRBV6-5 and TRBJ1-2; D remains ambiguous. V was trimmed by 4 bases and J by 2 bases, leaving 26 bases between them. Germline V gene data show CDR1 as MNHEY and CDR2 as SVGAGI. This CDR3 is built from 19 residues. The CDR3 nucleotides read TGTGCCAGCAGTTCGTTGGACCCCCTTGGGGTAGCGTCAAACTATGGCTACACCTTC. Amino acids: CASSSLDPLGVASNYGYTF.

V and J are TRBV3-1 and TRBJ2-1; D gene ambiguous. V was pared by 3 bases and J by 0 bases, with 15 bases between. Germline CDR1 reads LGHDT; CDR2 reads YNNKEL (reference sequence). The CDR3 runs 17 residues. The CDR3: CASSHDEPWSSYNEQFF. The CDR3 DNA reads TGTGCCAGCAGCCACGACGAGCCTTGGAGCTCCTACAATGAGCAGTTCTTC.

The chain joins TRBV20-1 to TRBJ2-1, with 11 positions matching TRBD2. CDR3 length equals 15 residues. The germline V gene encodes CDR1 DFQATT and CDR2 SNEGSKA (reference sequence). Germline trimming cut 4 bases from V and 5 bases from J; bases unmatched to any gene: 7. In DNA, the CDR3 is TGCAGTGCTACTTTATCTAGCGGGAGGAACAATGAGCAGTTCTTC. This codes for CSATLSSGRNNEQFF.

A few counts support this clonotype. The chain carries TRBV20-1 and TRBJ1-2; D remains ambiguous. The CDR3 runs to 13 residues. Deletions cut 0 bases from V and 9 bases from J, with 14 bases between. Looked up from germline, CDR1 is DFQATT and CDR2 is SNEGSKA (reference sequence). The CDR3 region is CSARDPGHRSYTF. For the CDR3, the DNA is TGCAGTGCTAGAGATCCGGGCCATAGGAGCTACACCTTC.

The rearrangement uses TRBV28 and TRBJ1-3; D not resolved. CDR1 MDHEN and CDR2 SYDVKM come from the germline V gene. The length of the CDR3 is 12 residues. The V and J ends lost 7 bases and 3 bases respectively, with 7 bases between them. The CDR3 DNA sequence: TGTGCCAGCACCATGGGTGGAAACACCATATATTTT. Translated, it gives CASTMGGNTIYF. The full variable domain, in which reference TRBV28 and TRBJ1-3 provide the parts outside the CDR3, is DVKVTQSSRYLVKRTGEKVFLECVQDMDHENMFWYRQDPGLGLRLIYFSYDVKMKEKGDIPEGYSVSREKKERFSLILESASTNQTSMYLCASTMGGNTIYFGEGSWLTVV.

The chain employs TRBV25-1 and TRBJ2-1, with no clear D. Trimming left V 5 bases short and J 13 bases short, with 15 bases between. CDR3 length: 12 residues. The germline V gene encodes CDR1 MGHDK and CDR2 SYGVNS. The CDR3 is CASSRLQETQFF. The DNA for the CDR3 is TGTGCCAGCAGTCGCCTTCAAGAGACCCAGTTCTTC.

This chain links TRBV5-1 with TRBJ2-3; 9 bases are a match to TRBD2. V lost 6 bases, J lost 3 bases, and 11 bases stayed unmatched. This CDR3 has 16 residues. In germline, CDR1 is SGHRS, CDR2 YFSETQ. CDR3 loop: CASTSGAGGFTDTQYF. In nucleotides, the CDR3 is TGCGCCAGCACCTCCGGAGCGGGGGGCTTTACAGATACGCAGTATTTT.

The chain combines TRBV28 with TRBJ1-2; 11 bases align to TRBD1. Germline CDR1 MDHEN, CDR2 SYDVKM. The ends lost 5 bases at V and 7 bases at J; junction bases unmatched: 6. The CDR3 consists of 14 residues. CDR3 residues: CASSTGTGGSGYTF. CDR3 nucleotides: TGTGCCAGCAGTACCGGGACAGGGGGTAGTGGCTACACCTTC.

This sequence joins TRBV6-2 or TRBV6-3 and TRBJ2-1, with TRBD2 identical over 10 bases. V shed 6 bases, J shed 5 bases, and the junction held 7 bases outside the gene matches. This CDR3 has 15 residues. Germline V CDR1 and CDR2: MNHEY, SVGEGT. In DNA, the CDR3 is TGTGCCAGCAGAAAAAGCGGGGGGGGTAACAATGAGCAGTTCTTC. This codes for CASRKSGGGNNEQFF.